The clone carrying this T cell receptor (beta chain) appeared a few times. The CDR3 is 13 residues long. V was shortened by 4 bases and J by 0 bases, with 7 bases between the two germline ends. Germline CDR1 reads SGHVS; CDR2 reads FNYEAQ. A single record per CDR3 protein comes from TCRdb applying MiXCR to the 5' RACE reads. The sample lists about 50,000 distinct CDR3 sequences, over 9% occurring once. These data originate in a study of neurological immune-mediated disorders. The sequenced material came from PBMCs. V is TRBV7-6 and J is TRBJ2-7; no clear D. This TCR derives from a man in his 70s with HTLV-1-associated myelopathy (HAM/TSP). CDR3 sequence: CASSSVVSYEQYF. The CDR3 DNA reads as TGTGCCAGCAGCTCGGTTGTCTCCTACGAGCAGTACTTC.